This is a list of T cell receptor beta chains from one sample in a study of response to subunit inactivated influenza vaccine. TCRdb called the RT-PCR reads again in MiXCR, with one record for every CDR3 protein. The sample has roughly 670,000 distinct CDR3 sequences, 12% to 15% seen once. Source: PBMCs from blood, taken 14 to 15 days before vaccination. These receptors were taken from a middle-aged man who received an inactivated influenza vaccine. The CDR3 runs from the conserved cysteine through the conserved F or W.

>TRBV7-9
CASSPTGRYYNEQFF
>TRBV29-1
CSVRSGQGNTIYF
>TRBV6-5
CASSYGVRGNGDTQYF
>TRBV10-3
CAISVVGQGTRETQYF
>TRBV10-3
CAISEQGERYETQYF
>TRBV7-2
CASSLRWDGKILYEQYF
>TRBV28
CASSFGVRAADTQYF
>TRBV6-2/TRBV6-3
CASSWGGQKNEQFF
>TRBV4-1
CASRPTGGIFDEQYF
>TRBV20-1
CSARHRGGLSTGYTF
>TRBV6-1
CASRGTSGGPGAGELFF
>TRBV12-3/TRBV12-4
CASSAQGENIQYF
>TRBV20-1
CSAREGTSLLEQYF
>TRBV6-2/TRBV6-3
CASSWGRPNEQFF
>TRBV7-9
CASLERETNNEQFF
>TRBV4-2
CASSQDDGTTGSSYNEQFF
>TRBV28
CASSRITPSYEQYF
>TRBV7-2
CASSLSGLAGPSYEQYF
>TRBV12-3/TRBV12-4
CASSTRQEGSPLHF
>TRBV27
CASSSFVQNIQYF
>TRBV6-1
CASSVQGAEYEQYF
>TRBV4-2
CASSQVVPRPDTEAFF
>TRBV11-2
CASSPYGYEQYF
>TRBV9
CASSVSSGLTDTQYF
>TRBV6-5
CASSYSSGGYTGELFF
>TRBV12-3/TRBV12-4
CASSLFLGPHEQFF
>TRBV6-2/TRBV6-3
CASSYSSEEASYNEQFF
>TRBV28
CASQPPGWGPSYEQYF
>TRBV20-1
CSARGWGRASDTEAFF
>TRBV3-1
CASSQGEAGVDNEQFF
>TRBV6-2/TRBV6-3
CASTLDWIYNEQFF
>TRBV20-1
CSARPPPGTYEQYF
>TRBV12-3/TRBV12-4
CASSFSGDNEQFF
>TRBV10-3
CASGLAGGGETQYF
>TRBV11-2
CASRSTSADTQYF
>TRBV5-1
CASSAAQGSRTDTQYF
>TRBV4-1
CASSQEGRGQEAFF
>TRBV12-3/TRBV12-4
CASSLGDSSYNEQFF
>TRBV28
CASREGGGQSYEQYF
>TRBV20-1
CSAWTGDDINTQYF
>TRBV27
CASSFKDRGHYEQYF
>TRBV7-2
CASGPGTGRSPQHF